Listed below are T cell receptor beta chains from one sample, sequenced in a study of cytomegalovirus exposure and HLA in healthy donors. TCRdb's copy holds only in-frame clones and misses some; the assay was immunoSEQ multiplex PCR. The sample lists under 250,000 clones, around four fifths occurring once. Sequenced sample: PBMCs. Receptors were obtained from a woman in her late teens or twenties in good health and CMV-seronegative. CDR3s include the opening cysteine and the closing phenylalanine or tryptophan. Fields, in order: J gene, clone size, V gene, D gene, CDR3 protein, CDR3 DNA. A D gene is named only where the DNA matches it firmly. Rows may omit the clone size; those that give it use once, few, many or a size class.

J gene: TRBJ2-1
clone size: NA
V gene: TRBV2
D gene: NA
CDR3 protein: CASSPDGFGSYNEQFF
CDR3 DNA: TGTGCCAGCAGTCCCGATGGCTTCGGCTCCTACAATGAGCAGTTCTTC

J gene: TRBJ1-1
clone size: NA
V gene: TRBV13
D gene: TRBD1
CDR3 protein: CASSSTPTGGSVEAFF
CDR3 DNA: TGTGCCAGCAGCTCGACTCCGACAGGGGGTTCGGTCGAAGCTTTCTTT

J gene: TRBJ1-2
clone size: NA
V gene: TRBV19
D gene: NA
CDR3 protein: CASSYPGLYDGYTF
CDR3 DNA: TGTGCCAGTAGTTACCCGGGACTGTACGATGGCTACACCTTC

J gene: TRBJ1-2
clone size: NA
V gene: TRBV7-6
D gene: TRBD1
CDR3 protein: CASSPGTGVYGYTF
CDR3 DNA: TGTGCCAGCAGCCCGGGGACAGGGGTCTATGGCTACACCTTC

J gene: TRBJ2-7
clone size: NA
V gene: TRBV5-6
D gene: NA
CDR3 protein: CASSLGYEQYF
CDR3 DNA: TGTGCCAGCAGCTTAGGGTACGAGCAGTACTTC

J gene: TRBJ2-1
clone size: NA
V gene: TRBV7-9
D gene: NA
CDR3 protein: CASSRQVLTANEQFF
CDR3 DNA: TGTGCCAGCAGCCGACAGGTATTAACCGCCAATGAGCAGTTCTTC

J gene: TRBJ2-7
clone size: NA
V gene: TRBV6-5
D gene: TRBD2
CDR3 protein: CASRAAGTTQGEQYF
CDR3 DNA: TGTGCCAGCAGGGCGGCAGGGACTACGCAAGGCGAGCAGTACTTC

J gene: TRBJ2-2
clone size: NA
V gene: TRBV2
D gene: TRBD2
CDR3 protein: CASTVEAGGGTGELFF
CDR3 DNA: TGTGCCAGCACAGTGGAGGCTGGCGGGGGCACCGGGGAGCTGTTTTTT

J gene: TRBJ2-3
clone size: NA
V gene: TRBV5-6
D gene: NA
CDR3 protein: CASSLGRKGTDTQYF
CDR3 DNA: TGTGCCAGCAGCCTCGGCAGGAAAGGCACAGATACGCAGTATTTT

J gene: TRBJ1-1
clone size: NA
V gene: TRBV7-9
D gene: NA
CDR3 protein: CASGSPGHEENTEAFF
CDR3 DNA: TGTGCCAGCGGGTCCCCGGGACACGAGGAGAACACTGAAGCTTTCTTT

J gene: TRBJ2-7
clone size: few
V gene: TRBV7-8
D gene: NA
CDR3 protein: CASSPHSYEQYF
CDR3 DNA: TGTGCCAGCAGCCCCCACTCCTACGAGCAGTACTTC

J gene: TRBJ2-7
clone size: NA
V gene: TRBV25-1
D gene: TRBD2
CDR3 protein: CASSRSGASYEQYF
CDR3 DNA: TGTGCCAGCAGCCGCAGCGGGGCGTCCTACGAGCAGTACTTC

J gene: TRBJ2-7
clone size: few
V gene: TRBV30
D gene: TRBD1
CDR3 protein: CAWRDRGYEQYF
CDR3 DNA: TGTGCCTGGAGAGACAGGGGCTACGAGCAGTACTTC

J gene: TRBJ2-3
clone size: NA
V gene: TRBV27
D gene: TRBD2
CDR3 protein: CASSFELAGLRGAQYF
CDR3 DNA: TGTGCCAGCAGTTTCGAACTAGCGGGATTACGTGGGGCGCAGTATTTT

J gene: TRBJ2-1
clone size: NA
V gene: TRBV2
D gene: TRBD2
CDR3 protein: CASSPRAGGSYNEQFF
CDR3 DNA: TGTGCCAGCAGCCCCCGAGCGGGAGGGTCCTACAATGAGCAGTTCTTC

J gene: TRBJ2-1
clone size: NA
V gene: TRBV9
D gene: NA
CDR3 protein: CASSVAGRVTNEQFF
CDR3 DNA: TGTGCCAGCAGCGTAGCGGGCAGGGTAACAAATGAGCAGTTCTTC

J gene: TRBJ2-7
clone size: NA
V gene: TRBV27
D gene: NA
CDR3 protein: CASNGQGSYEQYF
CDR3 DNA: TGTGCCAGCAACGGGCAGGGGTCCTACGAGCAGTACTTC

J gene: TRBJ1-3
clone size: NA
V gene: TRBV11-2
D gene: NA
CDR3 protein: CASSLEGDTIYF
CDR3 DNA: TGTGCCAGCAGCTTAGAGGGGGACACCATATATTTT

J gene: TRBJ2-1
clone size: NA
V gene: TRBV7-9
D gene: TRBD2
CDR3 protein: CASSLGSTGTTSNEQFF
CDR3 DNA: TGTGCCAGCAGCTTAGGATCGACCGGGACTACATCCAATGAGCAGTTCTTC

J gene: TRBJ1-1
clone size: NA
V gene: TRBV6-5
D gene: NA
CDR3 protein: CASSNGLEAFF
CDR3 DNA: TGTGCCAGCAGTAACGGACTGGAAGCTTTCTTT

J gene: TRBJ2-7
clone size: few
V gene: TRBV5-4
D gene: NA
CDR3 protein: CASSLKDQGEQYF
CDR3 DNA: TGTGCCAGCAGCCTAAAGGACCAAGGGGAGCAGTACTTC

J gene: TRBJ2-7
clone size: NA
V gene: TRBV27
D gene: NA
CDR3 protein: CASSLQVTYEQYF
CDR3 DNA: TGTGCCAGCAGTTTGCAGGTTACCTACGAGCAGTACTTC

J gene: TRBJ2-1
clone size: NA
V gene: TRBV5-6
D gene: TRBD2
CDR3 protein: CASRTLAGGRNEQFF
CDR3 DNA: TGTGCCAGCAGAACCTTAGCGGGGGGGCGGAATGAGCAGTTCTTC

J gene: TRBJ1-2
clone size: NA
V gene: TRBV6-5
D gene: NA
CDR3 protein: CASSLPDSYGYTF
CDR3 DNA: TGTGCCAGCAGTCTGCCGGACAGCTATGGCTACACCTTC

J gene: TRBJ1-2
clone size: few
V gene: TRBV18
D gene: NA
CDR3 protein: CASSERGEANYGYTF
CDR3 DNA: TGTGCCAGCTCTGAAAGAGGCGAAGCTAACTATGGCTACACCTTC

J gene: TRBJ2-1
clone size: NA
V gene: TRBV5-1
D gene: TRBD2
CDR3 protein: CASSLGGGTISYNEQFF
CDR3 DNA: TGCGCCAGCAGCTTGGGGGGTGGGACTATCTCCTACAATGAGCAGTTCTTC